The 5 T cell receptor beta chains below all came from one sample that was sequenced in a study of control samples from healthy donors and cancer patients. TCRdb's copy holds only in-frame clones and misses some; the assay was immunoSEQ multiplex PCR. The sample comprises roughly 200,000 clones, about nine tenths of which are singletons, and approximately 1.8% rests with the top ten. Sequenced: blood. These receptors all come from a man in his thirties or forties in good health.

This clone was counted a single time. V and J are TRBV7-2 and TRBJ2-2; D gene unclear. The V and J ends lost 3 bases and 5 bases respectively, with 16 bases between them. This CDR3 region has 16 residues. Germline CDR1 is SGHTA and CDR2 is FQGNSA. The CDR3 region is CASSFVATLGTGELFF. CDR3 coding DNA: TGTGCCAGCAGCTTCGTGGCCACATTGGGGACCGGGGAGCTGTTTTTT.

CDR3 protein: CASSVAGAGLEQFF. In nucleotides, the CDR3 is TGTGCCAGCAGCGTAGCGGGGGCCGGGCTTGAGCAGTTCTTC. The chain combines TRBV9 with TRBJ2-1; D is tentatively TRBD1 or TRBD2 (6 bases each). The CDR3 runs 14 residues. From germline, CDR1 is SGDLS and CDR2 YYNGEE. V was clipped by 0 bases and J by 9 bases, with 13 bases between them.

This chain links TRBV29-1 with TRBJ1-2; possible D gene TRBD1, 5 bases. Germline V CDR1 and CDR2: SQVTM, ANQGSEA. V dropped 7 bases and J dropped 1 base, with 10 bases sitting between them. CDR3 length equals 12 residues. The CDR3 DNA follows: TGCAGCGCCGAAGACAGTAACTATGGCTACACCTTC. It is translated as CSAEDSNYGYTF.

This clone was found once. This chain's CDR3 is CASSLAETYNEQFF. CDR3 DNA sequence: TGTGCCAGCAGCTTAGCGGAGACGTACAATGAGCAGTTCTTC. The chain joins TRBV11-3 to TRBJ2-1; no clear D. V was pared by 1 base and J by 4 bases, with 8 bases between. The germline CDR1 and CDR2 sequences are SGHNT and YENEEA. CDR3 length: 14 residues. The whole variable domain, remainder taken from reference TRBV11-3 and TRBJ2-1, is EAGVVQSPRYKIIEKKQPVAFWCNPISGHNTLYWYLQNLGQGPELLIRYENEEAVDDSQLPKDRFSAERLKGVDSTLKIQPAELGDSAVYLCASSLAETYNEQFFGPGTRLTVL.

The V and J genes are TRBV30 and TRBJ1-4; D is uncertain. Germline values: CDR1 GTSNPN, CDR2 SVGIG (reference sequence). The CDR3 runs to 15 residues. V was trimmed by 2 bases and J by 2 bases, leaving 12 bases between them. Written as DNA, the CDR3 is TGTGCCTGGAGTCACGGGCGGACCACTAATGAAAAACTGTTTTTT. This translates into CAWSHGRTTNEKLFF. Based on the CDR3 plus reference TRBV30 and TRBJ1-4, the full variable domain is SQTIHQWPATLVQPVGSPLSLECTVEGTSNPNLYWYRQAAGRGLQLLFYSVGIGQISSEVPQNLSASRPQDRQFILSSKKLLLSDSGFYLCAWSHGRTTNEKLFFGSGTQLSVL.